The subject of this entry is one T cell receptor beta chain. Its antigen is unknown. This entry is derived from a study of cytomegalovirus exposure and HLA in healthy donors. Study details: There were around 100 million unique TCR beta sequences, drawn from around 180 million T cells, in an earlier analysis. Overall study findings and caveats: Among donors in an Asian-associated ancestry cluster, a later analysis reportedly found fewer N-insertions than the roughly 700-donor mean. Specific recognition of CMV antigens was confirmed in vitro for three chains (all CMV-associated). An apparent linkage of common viral pathogens to several of the most significant clusters emerged in a later analysis.

The PCR was carried out with 60 Vbeta primers and 13 Jbeta primers. Assay: immunoSEQ multiplex PCR; the TCRdb copy retains only in-frame clones and omits some. Among about 150,000 clones, about 72% were seen once, and the ten largest hold 2.1%. Germline CDR1 MGHDK, CDR2 SYGVNS. The CDR3 has 14 amino acids. Trimming shortened V by 2 bases and J by 6 bases, and 11 bases separated the two germline ends. The rearrangement joins TRBV25-1 to TRBJ1-5; a weak D match, TRBD1 (6 bases). The specimen sequenced was PBMCs. The origin of this receptor is a man aged 35 to 55 in good health and CMV-seronegative. The CDR3 is CASSERGGRQPQHF. The CDR3 DNA sequence: TGTGCCAGCAGTGAACGGGGGGGCCGTCAGCCCCAGCATTTT.